Reported below is one T cell receptor (beta chain). Its antigen is currently not known. Per-base quality was not reported, and no clone a single base away is much larger than it. The data originate from a study of blood T cells in healthy people across ages (dated by TCRdb to between 2015 and 2017). Looking at the study overall: In model experiments, template switching captured about one uniquely barcoded TCR beta cDNA molecule for every two T cells. Two additional independent replicas of 1 million unique cDNA reads from the same blood draw were analyzed for two donors (one aged 18 to 30 and one aged 80 or older). To track age-related changes in TCR beta repertoire diversity, the study relied on deep sequencing normalized with unique cDNA molecular identifiers. The donors were divided into four age groups: young (average about 15 years), middle-aged (about 40), aged (roughly 60) and long-lived (roughly 82). To avoid experimental bias, donors of different ages were spread randomly across the sequencing lanes. What the work shows at the level of the full study, not this receptor alone: Since profiling was done on bulk unsorted PBMCs, naive and antigen-experienced compartments could not be conclusively compared. Donor CMV infection status was unknown, potentially confounding age-related changes in expanded clonotypes. There was a strong correlation between observed TCR beta diversity and the percentage of naive T cells measured by flow cytometry. Estimates of total diversity based on one million sequenced T cells were regarded as lower bounds and as underestimates. The long-lived group showed more naive CD4+ T cells, fewer expanded clones and increased TCR diversity than the aged group, suggesting age selection. As age increased, observed TCR beta diversity per million T cells dropped in a roughly linear way, and a significant reduction was already evident by age 40.

The library was prepared using 5' RACE. The instrument was an Illumina HiSeq 2500. A second PCR of roughly 7 to 11 cycles was performed with a sample-barcoded 5' primer and a J-beta primer mix. A template-switch 5' adaptor carrying 12 random nucleotides introduced a unique molecular identifier onto each TCR beta cDNA molecule. Each sample yielded at least 2.5 million CDR3-containing paired-end reads. First-strand cDNA was synthesized from all RNA with the Mint cDNA synthesis kit, primed by a TRBC-specific oligonucleotide. Following uracil-DNA glycosylase treatment, all cDNA underwent a first 18-cycle PCR with the universal primers M1SS and BC2_uni_R. In the original analysis: Each sample was normalized by randomly selecting 1 million high-quality reads, each carrying a distinct molecular identifier. Instead of being binned into consensus sequences, reads with shared molecular identifiers were discarded. CDR3 identification, clonotype clustering and error correction used MiTCR with a Q25 quality threshold and the strictest error-elimination algorithm. A nonparametric unseen species model with Euler transformation was used to estimate a lower bound on total TCR beta diversity. The raw public reads went through TCRdb reprocessing: fastp at Q25, MiXCR clone calling, in-frame beta chains kept. Records with the same CDR3 protein are collapsed into one entry carrying the most frequent genes and DNA. These V and J calls rely on TCRdb rather than the paper's analysis. The sample table holds 1.5 million to 2 million distinct CDR3 sequences, of which around half were seen once. Clones ranked in the top ten supply approximately 2.1% of the sample.

CDR1 and CDR2, per the germline V gene, are MGHRA and YSYEKL. V drops 4 bases and J drops 7 bases, leaving 26 bases in between. CDR3 length: 17 amino acids, cysteine to phenylalanine. This entry keeps only the CDR3 DNA: 51 bases, framed from base 1. Systemically healthy Caucasian individuals from Russia, over 30 in total and aged about 6 to 90 years, were included as donors. Each donor gave 9.5 to 10 milliliters of peripheral blood, drawn into EDTA-treated Vacutainer tubes. Ficoll-Paque density-gradient centrifugation was used to isolate PBMCs, with at least 6 million obtained per sample. Trizol reagent was used to extract total RNA from PBMCs, with at least 5.5 micrograms per sample. For every donor, flow cytometry on a PBMC aliquot measured the percentage of naive CD45RAhigh/CD27high T cells.

The sequence was obtained from a woman aged 40 to 50 in good health. This receptor chain uses TRBV4-1 and TRBJ2-7; the best D guess is TRBD1, with 6 bases matching. Source material: blood. The CDR3 region has the sequence CASSPYQGRGLGNEQYF. The nucleotide sequence reads TGCGCCAGCAGCCCCTACCAGGGTAGGGGGTTAGGCAATGAGCAGTACTTC.